Listed here are 8 T cell receptor beta chains from one sample, sequenced in a study of T cell responses to AZD1222 COVID-19 vaccine. The data were produced by immunoSEQ multiplex PCR, yet TCRdb's version contains in-frame clones alone and is incomplete. The data hold about 170,000 clones, with roughly 90% observed a single time. The sample was peripheral blood, taken on day 0 of AZD1222 vaccination. The receptors were gathered from an adult in good health.

This chain uses TRBV30 with TRBJ1-5; no clear D gene. The CDR3 runs to 13 residues. The V end lost 0 bases, the J end lost 3 bases, and 6 bases lay between the germline ends. CDR1 GTSNPN and CDR2 SVGIG come from the germline V gene (reference sequence). CDR3: CAWSVEYNQPQHF. For the CDR3, the DNA is TGTGCCTGGAGTGTTGAATACAATCAGCCCCAGCATTTT.

Here the CDR3 reads CASSEREYNSPLHF. The CDR3 DNA is TGCGCCAGCAGTGAACGGGAATATAATTCACCCCTCCACTTT. V usage is TRBV10-2 and J usage is TRBJ1-6, with unresolved D. The CDR3 spans 14 residues. CDR1 is WSHSY, CDR2 SAAADI, per germline. The germline V and J ends were trimmed by 3 bases and 4 bases, with 7 bases remaining between them.

V usage is TRBV7-9 and J usage is TRBJ2-2, with 15 bases identical to TRBD2. J lost 5 bases, V lost 7 bases, and 11 bases had no gene match. This CDR3 has 18 residues. Germline values: CDR1 SEHNR, CDR2 FQNEAQ (reference sequence). The CDR3 DNA reads TGTGCCAGCATCAGCCGGACTAGCGGGAGGGCCGGGACCGGGGAGCTGTTTTTT. Translation: CASISRTSGRAGTGELFF.

V gene TRBV7-2 combines with J gene TRBJ1-6; TRBD1 agrees at 9 bases. The V and J ends lost 5 bases and 10 bases, in that order; junction bases with no gene match: 9. CDR1 SGHTA and CDR2 FQGNSA come from the germline V gene. The CDR3 runs to 15 residues. The CDR3 reads CASSVGTGRGSPLHF. The DNA for the CDR3 is TGTGCCAGCAGCGTCGGGACAGGGCGAGGATCACCCCTCCACTTT.

The chain has TRBV25-1 and TRBJ1-1; tentative D call: TRBD1 (5 bases). The CDR3 is 15 amino acids. Germline V lookup: CDR1 MGHDK, CDR2 SYGVNS. V dropped 7 bases and J dropped 0 bases, with 15 bases sitting between them. In DNA form, the CDR3 reads TGTGCCAGCACTCGCGGGGGAAACATGAACACTGAAGCTTTCTTT. Its protein product is CASTRGGNMNTEAFF.

J is TRBJ2-2 and V is TRBV6-5; 9 nucleotides line up with TRBD2. Per the germline V gene, CDR1 is MNHEY and CDR2 is SVGAGI. J was trimmed by 1 base and V by 7 bases; bases with no gene match: 4. The CDR3 sequence is 15 residues long. In DNA form, the CDR3 reads TGTGCCAGCACGCGGCGGGAGGGGAACACCGGGGAGCTGTTTTTT. Translating it yields CASTRREGNTGELFF.

The gene calls are TRBV6-5 and TRBJ1-2; the D gene is possibly TRBD1 (5 bases). The germline V and J ends were trimmed by 0 bases and 4 bases, with 12 bases remaining between them. This CDR3 region has 15 residues. CDR1 MNHEY and CDR2 SVGAGI come from the germline V gene. CDR3 nucleotides: TGTGCCAGCAGTTACTCGACCTGGGGCACCTATGGCTACACCTTC. Protein sequence: CASSYSTWGTYGYTF.

The V call is TRBV10-3, the J call TRBJ1-6, with D unresolved. The CDR3 length is 14 residues. CDR1 is ENHRY and CDR2 is SYGVKD in the germline V gene. Trimming pared 2 bases from V and 10 bases from J, leaving 12 bases between. Written as DNA, the CDR3 is TGTGCCATCAGTGAGGGGATCTTAGGATCACCCCTCCACTTT. Translation: CAISEGILGSPLHF.